This T cell receptor (beta chain) was observed in a study of shared clonotypes between healthy human individuals. General study points: Generation probabilities were higher for clonotypes shared across all four sorted-subset donors than for unshared ones.

This clone was counted ten times or more. Its antigen is undetermined. The CDR3 totals 14 residues. Germline CDR1 and CDR2: SGHRS and YFSETQ. The V end lost 4 bases, the J end lost 4 bases, and 14 bases lay between the germline ends. The run depth of the assay was deep. Authors' data handling: Because ImmunoSEQ provided only junction sequences with no quality scores, the filtering differed. Measured with immunoSEQ multiplex PCR; TCRdb has only the in-frame clones, and not every one. V and J calls and clone size are those listed in that table; D and trimming were worked out from the DNA. The data contain about 1 million clones, about 75% of them singletons.

Sequencing was performed on memory CD4+ T cells sorted from blood. Documented subset: CD45RA-negative fraction. This clonotype was sampled from a man aged 18-30 years in good health. The chain is built from TRBV5-1 and TRBJ1-1; no clear D gene. The DNA for the CDR3 is TGCGCCAGCAGCCACGGTGAATTAGGCACTGAAGCTTTCTTT. Amino acids: CASSHGELGTEAFF. Using reference TRBV5-1 and TRBJ1-1 for the parts outside the CDR3, the full variable domain is KAGVTQTPRYLIKTRGQQVTLSCSPISGHRSVSWYQQTPGQGLQFLFEYFSETQRNKGNFPGRFSGRQFSNSRSEMNVSTLELGDSALYLCASSHGELGTEAFFGQGTRLTVV.